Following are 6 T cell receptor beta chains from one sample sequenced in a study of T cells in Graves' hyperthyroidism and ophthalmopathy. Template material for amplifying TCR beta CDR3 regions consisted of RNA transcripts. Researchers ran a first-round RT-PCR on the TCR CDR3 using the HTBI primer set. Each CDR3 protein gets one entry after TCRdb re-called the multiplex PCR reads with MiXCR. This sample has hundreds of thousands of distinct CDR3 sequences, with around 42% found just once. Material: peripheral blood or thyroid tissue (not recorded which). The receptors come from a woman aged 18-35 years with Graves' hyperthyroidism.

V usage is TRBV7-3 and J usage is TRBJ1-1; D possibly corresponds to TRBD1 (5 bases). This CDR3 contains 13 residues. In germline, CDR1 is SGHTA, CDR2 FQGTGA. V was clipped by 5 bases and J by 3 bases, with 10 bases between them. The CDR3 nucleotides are TGTGCCAGCAGCCAGGGCCCAGACACTGAAGCTTTCTTT. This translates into CASSQGPDTEAFF.

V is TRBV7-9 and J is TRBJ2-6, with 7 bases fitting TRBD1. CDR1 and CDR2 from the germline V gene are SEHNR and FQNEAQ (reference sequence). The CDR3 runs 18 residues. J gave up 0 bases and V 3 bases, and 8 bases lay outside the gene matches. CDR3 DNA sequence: TGTGCCAGCAGCTTGTTTGGACAGGAGGACTCTGGGGCCAACGTCCTGACTTTC. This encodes CASSLFGQEDSGANVLTF. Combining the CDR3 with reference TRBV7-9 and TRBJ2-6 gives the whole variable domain DTGVSQNPRHKITKRGQNVTFRCDPISEHNRLYWYRQTLGQGPEFLTYFQNEAQLEKSRLLSDRFSAERPKGSFSTLEIQRTEQGDSAMYLCASSLFGQEDSGANVLTFGAGSRLTVL.

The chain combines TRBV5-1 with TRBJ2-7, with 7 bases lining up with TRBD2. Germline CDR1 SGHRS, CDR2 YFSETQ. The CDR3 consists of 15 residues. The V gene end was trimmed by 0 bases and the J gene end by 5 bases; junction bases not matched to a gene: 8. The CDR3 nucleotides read TGCGCCAGCAGCTTGGCCCCGGCGGGAGTAAACGAGCAGTACTTC. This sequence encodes CASSLAPAGVNEQYF. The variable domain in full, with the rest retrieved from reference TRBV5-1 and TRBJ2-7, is KAGVTQTPRYLIKTRGQQVTLSCSPISGHRSVSWYQQTPGQGLQFLFEYFSETQRNKGNFPGRFSGRQFSNSRSEMNVSTLELGDSALYLCASSLAPAGVNEQYFGPGTRLTVT.

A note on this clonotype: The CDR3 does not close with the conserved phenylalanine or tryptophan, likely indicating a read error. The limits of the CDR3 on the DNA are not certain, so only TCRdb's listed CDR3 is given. The CDR3 loop reads CSASPGTV. The V and J genes are TRBV20-1 and TRBJ1-6; TRBD1, as called in the table, went unchecked against the DNA. The CDR3 length is 8 residues, termini included. CDR1 is DFQATT, CDR2 SNEGSKA, per germline (reference sequence).

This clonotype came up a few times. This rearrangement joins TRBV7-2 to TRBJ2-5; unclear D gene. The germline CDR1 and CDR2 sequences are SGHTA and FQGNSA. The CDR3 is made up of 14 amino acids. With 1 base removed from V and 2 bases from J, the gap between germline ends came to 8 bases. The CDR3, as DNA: TGTGCCAGCAGCTTAGTCGGCCAGCAAGAGACCCAGTACTTC. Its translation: CASSLVGQQETQYF.

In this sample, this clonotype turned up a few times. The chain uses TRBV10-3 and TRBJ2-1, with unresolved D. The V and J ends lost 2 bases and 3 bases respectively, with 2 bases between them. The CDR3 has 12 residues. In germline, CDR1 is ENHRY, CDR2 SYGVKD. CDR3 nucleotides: TGTGCCATCAGTGAGGACTACAATGAGCAGTTCTTC. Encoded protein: CAISEDYNEQFF.